The source of this T cell receptor (beta chain) is a study of T cell responses to AZD1222 COVID-19 vaccine. Whole-study findings and limits: White British ancestry dominated among donors, who included more females, and clonal diversity was possibly underestimated. All repertoire sampling was performed exclusively after the peak T cell response. AZD1222 recipients seropositive at baseline numbered only six or seven.

Concerning this clone: What it binds is unknown.

The repertoire was sequenced with immunoSEQ multiplex PCR; TCRdb's copy has only in-frame clones and lacks some. The sample holds about 100,000 clones, roughly nine tenths seen once. The clonotype was recovered from an adult in good health. The sample here was peripheral blood, taken on day 0 of MenACWY control vaccination.

Written as DNA, the CDR3 is TGTGCCAGCAGTTTCTCAGACAGGGGTGGTGGCTACACCTTC. Translated, it gives CASSFSDRGGGYTF. The chain employs TRBV28 and TRBJ1-2, with 8 nucleotides matching TRBD1. The germline CDR1 and CDR2 sequences are MDHEN and SYDVKM. J gave up 7 bases and V 3 bases, and 7 bases lay outside the gene matches. This CDR3 has 14 residues.